These 29 T cell receptor beta chains share one sample of origin, sequenced in a study of Ad26.COV2.S vaccination and SARS-CoV-2 variants. Documented treatment: about 20 received Ad26.COV2.S at low or high dose, single or two shots; several received placebo; per-sample allocation not given. Samples analyzed were those drawn on day 63 after the first vaccine or placebo injection. Sequenced by immunoSEQ multiplex PCR; TCRdb stores in-frame clones only, minus some. This table holds 440,000 or so clones, 90% found once. The material was peripheral blood, obtained in a trial of Ad26.COV2.S vaccine versus placebo. These receptors came from a person aged 18 to 65 who received the Ad26.COV2.S COVID-19 vaccine or a placebo.

The genes are TRBV13 and TRBJ1-6; 7 bases agree with TRBD1. The CDR3 totals 17 residues. Germline V lookup: CDR1 PRHDT, CDR2 FYEKMQ (reference sequence). The trim removed 5 bases at V and 7 bases at J, leaving 14 bases unmatched. The CDR3 is CASSPRGQAGQNSPLHF. Here the CDR3 DNA reads TGTGCCAGCAGCCCCCGCGGACAGGCCGGACAAAATTCACCCCTCCACTTT.

The chain employs TRBV28 and TRBJ2-2; weak D call: TRBD1 (5 bases). The V end lost 3 bases, the J end lost 1 base, and 9 bases lay between the germline ends. CDR1 is MDHEN, CDR2 SYDVKM, per germline. The CDR3 spans 15 residues. Here the CDR3 DNA reads TGTGCCAGCAGTTTGACCGGACAGAACACCGGGGAGCTGTTTTTT. It translates to CASSLTGQNTGELFF.

This sequence joins TRBV7-8 and TRBJ2-1; TRBD2 matches 7 bases. This CDR3 spans 19 amino acids. Germline CDR1 is SGHVS and CDR2 is FQNEAQ. V was pared by 5 bases and J by 5 bases, with 21 bases of the junction left unmatched. In DNA, the CDR3 is TGTGCCAGCAGCCCCCGGCGCCGGGTCTCAGCGGGACCGAACAATGAGCAGTTCTTC. Protein product: CASSPRRRVSAGPNNEQFF.

The chain joins TRBV10-3 to TRBJ2-7, with D perhaps TRBD2 (6 bases). CDR1 and CDR2 (germline): ENHRY, SYGVKD. V was pared by 3 bases and J by 0 bases, with 12 bases between. The CDR3 consists of 15 residues. As DNA, the CDR3 is TGTGCCATCAGTGATCGGGACTCTCTCTCCTACGAGCAGTACTTC. This gives the protein CAISDRDSLSYEQYF.

Written as DNA, the CDR3 is TGTGCCAGCAGCTTCGAAGGGGCCCGGAGCGAGCAGTACTTC. This gives the protein CASSFEGARSEQYF. The rearrangement uses TRBV5-4 and TRBJ2-7; D possibly corresponds to TRBD1 (5 bases). Germline V lookup: CDR1 SGHNT, CDR2 YYREEE (reference sequence). This CDR3 has 14 residues. The ends were cut back, 2 bases at V and 6 bases at J, with 15 bases in the middle. Variable domain in full (rest from reference TRBV5-4 and TRBJ2-7): ETGVTQSPTHLIKTRGQQVTLRCSSQSGHNTVSWYQQALGQGPQFIFQYYREEENGRGNFPPRFSGLQFPNYSSELNVNALELDDSALYLCASSFEGARSEQYFGPGTRLTVT.

This chain joins TRBV27 and TRBJ2-1; 10 nucleotides match TRBD1. Trimming cost V 5 bases and J 6 bases; bases outside gene matches: 10. CDR1 and CDR2 from the germline V gene are MNHEY and SMNVEV (reference sequence). The CDR3 is 16 amino acids. CDR3 nucleotides: TGTGCCAGCAGTCAAGCCGGGACAGGGGAGTTCAATGAGCAGTTCTTC. Amino acids: CASSQAGTGEFNEQFF.

The rearrangement uses TRBV12-3 or TRBV12-4 and TRBJ2-5; 9 bases match TRBD1. V lost 7 bases to trimming and J lost 5 bases; unmatched junction nucleotides: 5. CDR3 length: 13 residues. CDR3 in amino acids: CASNLGQGETQYF. The CDR3 bases are TGTGCCAGCAACCTAGGACAGGGGGAGACCCAGTACTTC.

The chain employs TRBV5-4 and TRBJ1-2; 7 bases are shared with TRBD1. Losses at the gene ends were 3 bases for V and 2 bases for J; bases not matched to a gene: 10. CDR1 and CDR2 (germline): SGHNT, YYREEE (reference sequence). CDR3 length: 16 amino acids. CDR3 nucleotides: TGTGCCAGCAGCTCCAGACCGGGACAGAGAAACTATGGCTACACCTTC. As protein: CASSSRPGQRNYGYTF.

This chain joins TRBV6-6 and TRBJ1-3, with 10 bases aligning to TRBD1. Germline CDR1 is MNHNY and CDR2 is SVGAGI (reference sequence). This CDR3 is 18 amino acids long. After removal of 5 bases from V and 0 bases from J, the junction contained 10 bases not matched to a gene. Here the CDR3 reads CASSPAGTGVRSGNTIYF. The CDR3 DNA reads TGTGCCAGCAGTCCAGCCGGGACAGGGGTCCGCTCTGGAAACACCATATATTTT.

This chain connects TRBV4-1 to TRBJ2-7, with 7 bases lining up with TRBD1. The V gene's germline CDR1 is MGHRA and CDR2 YSYEKL. This CDR3 is built from 13 residues. J was trimmed by 5 bases and V by 2 bases; bases with no gene match: 3. This CDR3 is CASSQIGQDEQYF. In DNA form, the CDR3 reads TGCGCCAGCAGCCAAATCGGACAGGACGAGCAGTACTTC.

The chain combines TRBV9 with TRBJ2-1; D is unresolved. V was clipped by 0 bases and J by 0 bases, with 7 bases between them. CDR1 is SGDLS and CDR2 is YYNGEE in the germline V gene. The CDR3 consists of 15 residues. The CDR3 coding sequence is TGTGCCAGCAGCGTAGACCCGAACTCCTACAATGAGCAGTTCTTC. It translates to CASSVDPNSYNEQFF.

This chain uses TRBV9 with TRBJ2-1; 11 bases match TRBD2. The CDR3 covers 15 residues. V lost 4 bases to trimming and J lost 3 bases; unmatched junction nucleotides: 3. The germline gives CDR1 SGDLS, CDR2 YYNGEE. CDR3 bases: TGTGCCAGCAGCCCACTAGCGGGAGACTACAATGAGCAGTTCTTC. It is translated as CASSPLAGDYNEQFF.

The chain recombines TRBV25-1 with TRBJ2-7, with TRBD2 as a possible D gene (6 bases). Germline CDR1 MGHDK, CDR2 SYGVNS. Trimming shortened V by 4 bases and J by 4 bases, and 8 bases separated the two germline ends. The CDR3 spans 12 residues. The DNA for the CDR3 is TGTGCCAGCAGTGCGGGACTTTACGAGCAGTACTTC. Amino acid sequence: CASSAGLYEQYF.

The chain employs TRBV28 and TRBJ2-7; the match to TRBD1 covers 12 bases. This CDR3 is 15 amino acids long. Germline CDR1 reads MDHEN; CDR2 reads SYDVKM. The J segment lost 5 bases and the V segment lost 5 bases, leaving 7 bases of the junction unmatched. The CDR3 protein is CASSPGGTGGDEQYF. CDR3 bases: TGTGCCAGCAGTCCCGGCGGGACAGGGGGCGACGAGCAGTACTTC.

The chain employs TRBV3-1 (or the pseudogene TRBV3-2) and TRBJ2-1; D could derive from TRBD1 or TRBD2 (5 bases each). The CDR3 is made up of 14 amino acids. V was shortened by 7 bases and J by 0 bases, with 10 bases between the two germline ends. Germline lookup yields CDR1 LGHDT and CDR2 YNNKEL (reference sequence). The CDR3 loop is CASTGPSSYNEQFF. The CDR3 DNA reads TGTGCCAGCACGGGACCAAGCTCCTACAATGAGCAGTTCTTC.

This rearrangement joins TRBV7-2 to TRBJ2-5, with 11 bases that match TRBD1. In germline, CDR1 is SGHTA, CDR2 FQGNSA. The CDR3 is made up of 14 amino acids. The ends lost 4 bases at V and 5 bases at J; junction bases unmatched: 3. CDR3 loop: CASSSDRGRETQYF. The CDR3 DNA follows: TGTGCCAGCAGCTCGGACAGGGGGCGGGAGACCCAGTACTTC.

The rearrangement links TRBV7-3 to TRBJ1-3; D is perhaps TRBD1 (6 bases). The CDR3 is 14 amino acids. Germline lookup yields CDR1 SGHTA and CDR2 FQGTGA. Trimming cost V 4 bases and J 4 bases, with 11 bases left between them. The CDR3 protein is CASSSGASGNTIYF. CDR3 bases: TGTGCCAGCAGCTCGGGGGCTTCGGGAAACACCATATATTTT.

The chain carries TRBV24-1 and TRBJ2-7; D ambiguous. This CDR3 has 14 amino acids. Germline-derived CDR1 and CDR2 are KGHDR and SFDVKD. Trimming left V 3 bases short and J 2 bases short, with 10 bases between. The CDR3 DNA reads as TGTGCCACCAGTGATGCGCTAGGGACCTACGAGCAGTACTTC. As protein: CATSDALGTYEQYF.

This chain links TRBV5-1 with TRBJ2-7; D not certain. Germline V gene data show CDR1 as SGHRS and CDR2 as YFSETQ. Between the trimmed V and J ends, which lost 4 bases and 1 base, there was a span of 18 bases. This CDR3 has 16 amino acids. The CDR3 DNA follows: TGCGCCAGCAGCCCCCCCACTGGACCAGCTTCCTACGAGCAGTACTTC. Protein product: CASSPPTGPASYEQYF.

This chain connects TRBV12-3 or TRBV12-4 to TRBJ1-1; no clear D. Trimming removed 6 bases at V and 2 bases at J, with 4 bases between. The CDR3 loop spans 11 amino acids. CDR3: CASRTNTEAFF. The CDR3 bases are TGTGCCAGCAGGACAAACACTGAAGCTTTCTTT.

The gene calls are TRBV11-2 and TRBJ2-6; D is perhaps TRBD1 (6 bases). The CDR3 contains 18 residues. Germline CDR1 SGHAT, CDR2 FQNNGV. V lost 5 bases and J 3 bases, leaving 20 bases between the germline ends. DNA of the CDR3: TGTGCCAGCAGCCCCCCAGGGGCAGGGGCTGTTGGGGCCAACGTCCTGACTTTC. It is translated as CASSPPGAGAVGANVLTF.

V is TRBV27 and J is TRBJ1-1; no reliable D call. Trimming took 3 bases from V and 3 from J, leaving 8 bases between them. The CDR3 has 13 residues. Germline V lookup: CDR1 MNHEY, CDR2 SMNVEV (reference sequence). This CDR3 is CASSFLGDTEAFF. DNA for the CDR3: TGTGCCAGCAGTTTTTTGGGCGACACTGAAGCTTTCTTT.

In nucleotides, the CDR3 is TGTGCCAGCAGTGAAGCTCGCGGCAGGCCCCAGCATTTT. This codes for CASSEARGRPQHF. The V gene is TRBV6-1, the J gene TRBJ1-5; unclear D gene. Germline V CDR1 and CDR2: MNHNS, SASEGT. The V end lost 0 bases, the J end lost 9 bases, and 9 bases lay between the germline ends. The CDR3 totals 13 residues.

CDR3 nucleotides: TGTGCCATGAAACAGGGTTCTGATTACGAGCAGTACTTC. Its translation is CAMKQGSDYEQYF. The gene calls are TRBV10-3 and TRBJ2-7, with a weak D call TRBD1 (6 bases). This CDR3 is 13 amino acids long. From germline, CDR1 is ENHRY and CDR2 SYGVKD. V dropped 9 bases and J dropped 4 bases, with 16 bases sitting between them.

V is TRBV28 and J is TRBJ2-2; no firm D call. The CDR3 length is 13 residues. Germline assignment: CDR1 MDHEN and CDR2 SYDVKM. The V end lost 6 bases, the J end lost 6 bases, and 11 bases lay between the germline ends. This CDR3 is CASSTRSPGELFF. CDR3 DNA: TGTGCCAGCAGCACCCGTTCTCCCGGGGAGCTGTTTTTT.

The rearrangement joins TRBV5-6 to TRBJ2-7, with D hard to call. Trimming removed 0 bases from V and 5 bases from J, with 9 bases in between. The germline CDR1 and CDR2 sequences are SGHDT and YYEEEE. This CDR3 has 13 residues. CDR3 coding DNA: TGTGCCAGCAGCTTGGCCCCCCAAGACGAGCAGTACTTC. Its translation is CASSLAPQDEQYF. Full variable domain (rest looked up from reference TRBV5-6 and TRBJ2-7): DAGVTQSPTHLIKTRGQQVTLRCSPKSGHDTVSWYQQALGQGPQFIFQYYEEEERQRGNFPDRFSGHQFPNYSSELNVNALLLGDSALYLCASSLAPQDEQYFGPGTRLTVT.

The chain uses TRBV7-9 and TRBJ2-7; D unresolved. Germline V gives CDR1 SEHNR, CDR2 FQNEAQ (reference sequence). Trimming took 3 bases from V and 3 from J, leaving 15 bases between them. The CDR3 is made up of 15 amino acids. CDR3 region: CASSFRSGPFYEQYF. The CDR3 region has the DNA TGTGCCAGCAGCTTCCGAAGTGGGCCGTTCTACGAGCAGTACTTC.

The chain employs TRBV2 and TRBJ2-1, with a weak D call TRBD1 (6 bases). Deletions cut 6 bases from V and 2 bases from J, with 14 bases between. There are 15 residues in the CDR3. Germline V gene data show CDR1 as SNHLY and CDR2 as FYNNEI. As DNA, the CDR3 is TGTGCCAGCAGAAAGGACAGTGGGACCTACAATGAGCAGTTCTTC. Protein product: CASRKDSGTYNEQFF.

CDR3 region: CASDLRGGSYNEQFF. The CDR3, as DNA: TGTGCCAGCGACCTTCGAGGGGGGTCCTACAATGAGCAGTTCTTC. This rearrangement joins TRBV13 to TRBJ2-1; D tentatively reads TRBD1 or TRBD2 (6 bases each). This CDR3 contains 15 residues. V shed 8 bases and J shed 1 base, with 15 bases lying between them. Germline loops: CDR1 PRHDT, CDR2 FYEKMQ (reference sequence).